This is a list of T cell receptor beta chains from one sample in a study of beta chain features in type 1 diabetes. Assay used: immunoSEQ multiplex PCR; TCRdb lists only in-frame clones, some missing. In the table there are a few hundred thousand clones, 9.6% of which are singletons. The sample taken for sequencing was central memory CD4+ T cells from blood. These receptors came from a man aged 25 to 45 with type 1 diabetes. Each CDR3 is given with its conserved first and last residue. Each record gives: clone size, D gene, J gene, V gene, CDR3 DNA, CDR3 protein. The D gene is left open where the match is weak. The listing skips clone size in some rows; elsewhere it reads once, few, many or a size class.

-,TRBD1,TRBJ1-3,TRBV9,TGTGCCAGCAGCCCGGGGACAGGGGGCTCTGGAAACACCATATATTTT,CASSPGTGGSGNTIYF
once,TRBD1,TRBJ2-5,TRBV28,TGTGCCAGCAGTTTTAGGGACAGGCTAGAGACCCAGTACTTC,CASSFRDRLETQYF
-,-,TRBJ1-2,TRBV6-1,TGTGCCACTCTACTTGACGTAAGCTATGGCTACACCTTC,CATLLDVSYGYTF
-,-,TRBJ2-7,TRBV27,TGTGCCAGCAGGGGGTCCGGGACATTCTCTGGCGAGCAGTACTTC,CASRGSGTFSGEQYF
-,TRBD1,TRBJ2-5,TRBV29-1,TGCAGCGTTCGGACAGGGGAACCGGAGACCCAGTACTTC,CSVRTGEPETQYF
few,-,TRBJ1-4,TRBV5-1,TGCGCCAGCACCATTTGGGGGACATCTAATGAAAAACTGTTTTTT,CASTIWGTSNEKLFF
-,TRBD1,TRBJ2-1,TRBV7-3,TGTGCCAGCAGCTTTGAATACAGGGGGTTCACTGAGCAGTTCTTC,CASSFEYRGFTEQFF
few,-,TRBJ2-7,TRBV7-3,TGTGCCAGCAGCTACACCCGAACAGGCTACGAGCAGTACTTC,CASSYTRTGYEQYF
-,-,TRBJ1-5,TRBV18,TGTGCCAGCTCACCACCCGACGGACGGTCCCAGCATTTT,CASSPPDGRSQHF
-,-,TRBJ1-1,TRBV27,TGTGCCAGCGCCCCGGGACGGAACACTGAAGCTTTCTTT,CASAPGRNTEAFF
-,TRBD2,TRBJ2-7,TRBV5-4,TGTGCCAGCAGCTTGGCCGCCGGGGGGAATGGCGACGAGCAGTACTTC,CASSLAAGGNGDEQYF
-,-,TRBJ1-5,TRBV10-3,TGTGCCATCAGTGATTCTCTAGGCAATCAGCCCCAGCATTTT,CAISDSLGNQPQHF
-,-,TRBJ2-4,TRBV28,TGTGCCAGCAGTCCCCCTAGGTTAGACATTCAGTACTTC,CASSPPRLDIQYF
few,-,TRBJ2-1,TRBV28,TGTGCCAGCACTCCGCAAAGGGAAGGGCAGTTCTTC,CASTPQREGQFF
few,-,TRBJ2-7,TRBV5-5,TGTGCCAGCAGCCTCACCGCGGGGCGCGGCGAGCAGTACTTC,CASSLTAGRGEQYF
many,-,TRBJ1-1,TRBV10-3,TGTGCCATCAGTGAATCAGAGAACACTGAAGCTTTCTTT,CAISESENTEAFF
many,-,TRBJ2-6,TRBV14,TGTGCCAGCAGCCTAGGAGCTGGGGCCAACGTCCTGACTTTC,CASSLGAGANVLTF
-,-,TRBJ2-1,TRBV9,TGTGCCAGCAGCGTGATAGGGGCCAGCTCCTACAATGAGCAGTTCTTC,CASSVIGASSYNEQFF
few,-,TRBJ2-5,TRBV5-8,TGTGCCAGCAGCTTTAGTACGAGGGGGGGAGAGACCCAGTACTTC,CASSFSTRGGETQYF
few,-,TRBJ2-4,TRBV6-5,TGTGCCAGCAGCAGAGGGGGAGCCAAAAACATTCAGTACTTC,CASSRGGAKNIQYF
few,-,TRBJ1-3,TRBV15,TGTGCCACCAGCAAAACGTCTGGAAACACCATATATTTT,CATSKTSGNTIYF
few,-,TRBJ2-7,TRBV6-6,TGTGCCAGCAGTTTCGCCAGGGGGGGTTCGGGCGAGCAGTACTTC,CASSFARGGSGEQYF
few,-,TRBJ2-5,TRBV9,TGTGCCAGCAGCCTCCAAGCAGGGAAGCGAGAGACCCAGTACTTC,CASSLQAGKRETQYF
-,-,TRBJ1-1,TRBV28,TGTGCCACAGCCTACAGGGCTAACACTGAAGCTTTCTTT,CATAYRANTEAFF
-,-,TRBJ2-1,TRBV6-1,TGTGCCAGCAGTCGAGGGAGTGAGCAGTTCTTC,CASSRGSEQFF
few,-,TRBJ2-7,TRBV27,TGTGCCAGCAGTAGGACAGTCCTACCTTACGAGCAGTACTTC,CASSRTVLPYEQYF
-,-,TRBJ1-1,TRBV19,TGTGCCAGTACCTCCGGGAGGGCAGGGCTGAACACTGAAGCTTTCTTT,CASTSGRAGLNTEAFF
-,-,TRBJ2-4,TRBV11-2,TGTGCCAGCAGCTTAGAAGGTGCAGGGATCGGGACCAAAAACATTCAGTACTTC,CASSLEGAGIGTKNIQYF
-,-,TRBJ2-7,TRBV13,TGTGCCAGCAGCCTAAGGGGGGAGCAGTACTTC,CASSLRGEQYF
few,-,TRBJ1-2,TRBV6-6,TGTGCCAGCAGGGGGACAAACAACTATGGCTACACCTTC,CASRGTNNYGYTF
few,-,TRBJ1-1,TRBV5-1,TGCGCCAGCAGCCGAGCGACGGACACTGAAGCTTTCTTT,CASSRATDTEAFF
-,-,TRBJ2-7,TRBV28,TGTGCCAGCAGTTGGCCGGGAAGTAACTACGAGCAGTACTTC,CASSWPGSNYEQYF
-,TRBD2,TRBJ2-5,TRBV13,TGTGCCAGCAGCTTAGCGGGAGGGGCAGAGACCCAGTACTTC,CASSLAGGAETQYF
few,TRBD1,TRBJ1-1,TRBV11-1,TGTGCCAGCAGCTCACAGGGGACTGAAGCTTTCTTT,CASSSQGTEAFF
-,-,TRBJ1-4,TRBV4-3,TGCGCCACCTCGACAGGATTAGGGAGCACTAATGAAAAACTGTTTTTT,CATSTGLGSTNEKLFF
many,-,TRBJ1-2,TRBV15,TGTGCCACCAGCAGAGGGCCGGGGGTTGGCTACACCTTC,CATSRGPGVGYTF
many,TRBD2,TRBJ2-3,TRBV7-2,TGTGCCAGCAGCTTATTTAGGAGCGGGGCCACAGATACGCAGTATTTT,CASSLFRSGATDTQYF
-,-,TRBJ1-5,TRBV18,TGTGCCAGCTCACCCTCTCCAGCAAGTGATCAGCCCCAGCATTTT,CASSPSPASDQPQHF
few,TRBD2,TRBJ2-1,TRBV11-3,TGTGCCAGCAGCTCCGGGACTAGCGGGTTGGGCAATGAGCAGTTCTTC,CASSSGTSGLGNEQFF
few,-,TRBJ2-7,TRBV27,TGTGCCAGCAGTTTATCCCCGGGACTTTCCTACGAGCAGTACTTC,CASSLSPGLSYEQYF
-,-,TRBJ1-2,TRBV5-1,TGCGCCAGCAGACTTGGGTCCGGGTATTATGGCTACACCTTC,CASRLGSGYYGYTF
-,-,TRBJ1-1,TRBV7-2,TGTGCCAGCAGCTTGCACTCAGGGACGGGGAACACTGAAGCTTTCTTT,CASSLHSGTGNTEAFF
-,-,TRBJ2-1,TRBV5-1,TGCGCCAGCAGCACCGCTACGGACAATGAGCAGTTCTTC,CASSTATDNEQFF
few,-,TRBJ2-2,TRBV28,TGTGCCAGCAGTTCGGGGAGTTACGTAGGGGAGCTGTTTTTT,CASSSGSYVGELFF
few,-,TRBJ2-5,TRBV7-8,TGTGCCAGCAGCTTAGGGCCCTCCCTCGGGGGAGGCCAGACCCAGTACTTC,CASSLGPSLGGGQTQYF
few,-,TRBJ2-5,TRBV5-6,TGTGCCAGCAGCTTGACGATTAGGCAAGAGACCCAGTACTTC,CASSLTIRQETQYF
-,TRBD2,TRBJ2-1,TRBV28,TGTGCCAGCAGTCCGCCGGGGAGCGGGAGGTACAATGAGCAGTTCTTC,CASSPPGSGRYNEQFF
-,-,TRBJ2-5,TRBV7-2,TGTGCCAGCAGCTTATTTCGGCTCACGGAGGGGTGGAAAGAGACCCAGTACTTC,CASSLFRLTEGWKETQYF
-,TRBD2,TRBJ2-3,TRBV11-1,TGTGCCAGCAGCGTAAGGGCGGGAGGCACAGATACGCAGTATTTT,CASSVRAGGTDTQYF
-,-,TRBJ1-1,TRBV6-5,TGTGCCAGCAGTTACTCCACCATGGGGGGAGGGAATGAAGCTTTCTTT,CASSYSTMGGGNEAFF
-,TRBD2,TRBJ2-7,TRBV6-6,TGTGCCAGCAGCTCCGGGACTAGCAATTATAAGCAGTACTTC,CASSSGTSNYKQYF